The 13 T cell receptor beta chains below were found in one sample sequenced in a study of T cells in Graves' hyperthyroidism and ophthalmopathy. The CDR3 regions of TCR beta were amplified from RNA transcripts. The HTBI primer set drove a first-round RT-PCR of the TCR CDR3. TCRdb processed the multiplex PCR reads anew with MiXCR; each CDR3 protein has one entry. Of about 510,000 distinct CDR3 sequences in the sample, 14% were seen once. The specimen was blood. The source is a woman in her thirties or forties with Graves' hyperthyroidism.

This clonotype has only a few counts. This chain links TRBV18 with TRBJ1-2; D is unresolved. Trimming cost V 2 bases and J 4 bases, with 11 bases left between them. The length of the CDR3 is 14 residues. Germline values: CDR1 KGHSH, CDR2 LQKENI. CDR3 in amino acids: CASSPGQSPYGYTF. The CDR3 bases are TGTGCCAGCTCACCAGGGCAGTCGCCCTATGGCTACACCTTC.

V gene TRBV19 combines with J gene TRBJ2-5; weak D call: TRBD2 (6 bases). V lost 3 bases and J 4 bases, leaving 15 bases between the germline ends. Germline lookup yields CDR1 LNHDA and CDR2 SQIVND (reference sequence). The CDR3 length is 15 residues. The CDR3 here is CASSIRAGLGETQYF. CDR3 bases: TGTGCCAGTAGTATCCGGGCGGGGTTGGGAGAGACCCAGTACTTC.

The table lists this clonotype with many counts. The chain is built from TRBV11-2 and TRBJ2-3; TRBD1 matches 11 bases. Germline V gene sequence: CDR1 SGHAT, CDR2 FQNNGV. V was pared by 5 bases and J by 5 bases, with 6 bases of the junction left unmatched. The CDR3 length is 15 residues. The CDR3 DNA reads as TGTGCCAGCAGCCTAATTGGGACAGGGGGAGATACGCAGTATTTT. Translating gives CASSLIGTGGDTQYF.

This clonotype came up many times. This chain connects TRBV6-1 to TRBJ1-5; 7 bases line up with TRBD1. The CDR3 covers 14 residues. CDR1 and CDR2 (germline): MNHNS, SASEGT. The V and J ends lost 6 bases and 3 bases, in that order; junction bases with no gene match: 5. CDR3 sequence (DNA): TGTGCCAGCAGGAGTGGGACAGACAATCAGCCCCAGCATTTT. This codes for CASRSGTDNQPQHF.

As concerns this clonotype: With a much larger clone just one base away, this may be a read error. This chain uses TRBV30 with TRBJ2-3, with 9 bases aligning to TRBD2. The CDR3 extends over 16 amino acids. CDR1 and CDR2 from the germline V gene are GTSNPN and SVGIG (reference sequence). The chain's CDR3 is CAWSVNPAGGSETQYF. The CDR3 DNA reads TGTGCCTGGAGTGTAAACCCAGCGGGAGGCTCAGAAACGCAGTATTTT.

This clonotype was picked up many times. CDR3 sequence (DNA): TGTGCCAGCAGTGAACAGGTAGCTGGGGCCAACGTCCTGACTTTC. Amino acids: CASSEQVAGANVLTF. V and J are TRBV6-1 and TRBJ2-6; D ambiguous. Germline CDR1 is MNHNS and CDR2 is SASEGT. This CDR3 comprises 15 residues. The V gene lost 2 bases and the J gene lost 2 bases, with 7 bases spanning the gap.

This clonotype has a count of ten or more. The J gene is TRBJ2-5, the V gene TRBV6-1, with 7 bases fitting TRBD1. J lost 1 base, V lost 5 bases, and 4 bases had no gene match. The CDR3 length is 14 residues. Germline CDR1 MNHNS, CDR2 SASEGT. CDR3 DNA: TGTGCCAGCAGTTCCGCAGGGGGCCAAGAGACCCAGTACTTC. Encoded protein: CASSSAGGQETQYF.

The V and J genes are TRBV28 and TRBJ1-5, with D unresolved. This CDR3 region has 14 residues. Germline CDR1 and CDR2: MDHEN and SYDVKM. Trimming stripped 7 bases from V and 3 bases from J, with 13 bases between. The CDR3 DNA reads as TGTGCCAGCACTTTTTTAGGGCCCAATCAGCCCCAGCATTTT. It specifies CASTFLGPNQPQHF. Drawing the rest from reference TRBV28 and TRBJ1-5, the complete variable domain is DVKVTQSSRYLVKRTGEKVFLECVQDMDHENMFWYRQDPGLGLRLIYFSYDVKMKEKGDIPEGYSVSREKKERFSLILESASTNQTSMYLCASTFLGPNQPQHFGDGTRLSIL.

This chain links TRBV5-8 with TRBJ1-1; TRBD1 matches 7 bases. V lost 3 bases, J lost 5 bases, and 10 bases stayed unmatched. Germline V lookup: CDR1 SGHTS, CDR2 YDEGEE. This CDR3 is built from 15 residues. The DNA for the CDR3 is TGTGCCAGCAGCTGGGCCATGACAGGGAGGACTGAAGCTTTCTTT. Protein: CASSWAMTGRTEAFF. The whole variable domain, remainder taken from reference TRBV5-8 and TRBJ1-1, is EAGVTQSPTHLIKTRGQQATLRCSPISGHTSVYWYQQALGLGLQFLLWYDEGEERNRGNFPPRFSGRQFPNYSSELNVNALELEDSALYLCASSWAMTGRTEAFFGQGTRLTVV.

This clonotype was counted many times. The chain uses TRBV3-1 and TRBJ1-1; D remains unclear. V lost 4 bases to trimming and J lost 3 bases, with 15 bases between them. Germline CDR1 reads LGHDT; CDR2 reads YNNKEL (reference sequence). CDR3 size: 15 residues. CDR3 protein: CASSPLGVGDTEAFF. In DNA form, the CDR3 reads TGTGCCAGCAGCCCCCTCGGGGTCGGGGACACTGAAGCTTTCTTT.

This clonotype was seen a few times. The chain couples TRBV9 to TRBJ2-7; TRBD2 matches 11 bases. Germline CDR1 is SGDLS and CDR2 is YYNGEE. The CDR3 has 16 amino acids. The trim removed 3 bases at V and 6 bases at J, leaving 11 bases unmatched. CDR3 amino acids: CASSADPTSGRGEQYF. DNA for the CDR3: TGTGCCAGCAGCGCAGATCCAACTAGCGGGAGAGGCGAGCAGTACTTC.

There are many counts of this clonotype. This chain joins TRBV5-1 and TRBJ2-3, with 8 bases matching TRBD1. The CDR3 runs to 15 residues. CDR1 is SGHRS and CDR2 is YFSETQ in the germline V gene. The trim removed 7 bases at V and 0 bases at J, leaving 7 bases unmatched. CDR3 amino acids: CASAIGQGSTDTQYF. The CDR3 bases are TGCGCCAGCGCAATAGGACAGGGCAGCACAGATACGCAGTATTTT.

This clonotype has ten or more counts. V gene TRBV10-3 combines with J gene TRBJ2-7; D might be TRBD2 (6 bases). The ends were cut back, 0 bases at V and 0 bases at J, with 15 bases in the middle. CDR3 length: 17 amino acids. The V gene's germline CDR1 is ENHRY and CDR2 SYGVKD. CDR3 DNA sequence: TGTGCCATCAGTGAGTCGAGGCGGGGACTTGTCTCCTACGAGCAGTACTTC. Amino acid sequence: CAISESRRGLVSYEQYF.